The clone carrying this TCR beta chain was observed many times. TCRbeta library construction was performed incorporating unique molecular identifiers. One entry per CDR3 protein results from TCRdb running MiXCR on the PCR reads. Among about 640,000 distinct CDR3 sequences, approximately 17% were seen once, and the ten largest hold over 0.95%. The sample belongs to a study of T-cell reconstitution after alpha-beta-depleted transplantation in children. The CDR3 has 15 amino acids. The germline V gene encodes CDR1 DFQATT and CDR2 SNEGSKA (reference sequence). With 0 bases removed from V and 0 bases from J, the gap between germline ends came to 11 bases.

Specimen: PBMCs from the stem cell graft donor, collected from the stem cell graft. The clonotype originates from a human donor who donated a stem cell graft to a child with acute myeloid leukemia. The chain couples TRBV20-1 to TRBJ1-1; possibly TRBD1 for D (5 bases). The CDR3 bases are TGCAGTGCTAGAGATCGAGCAGGGATGAACACTGAAGCTTTCTTT. Its translation is CSARDRAGMNTEAFF.